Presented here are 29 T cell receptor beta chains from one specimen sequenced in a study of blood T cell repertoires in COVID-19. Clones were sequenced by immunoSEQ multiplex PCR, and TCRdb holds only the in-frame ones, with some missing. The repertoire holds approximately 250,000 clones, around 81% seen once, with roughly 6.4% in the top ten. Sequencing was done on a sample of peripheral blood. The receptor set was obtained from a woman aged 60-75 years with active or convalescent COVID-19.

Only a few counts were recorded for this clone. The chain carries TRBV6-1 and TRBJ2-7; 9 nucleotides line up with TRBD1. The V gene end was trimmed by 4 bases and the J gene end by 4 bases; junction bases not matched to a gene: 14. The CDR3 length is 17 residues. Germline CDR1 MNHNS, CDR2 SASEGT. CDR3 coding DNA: TGTGCCAGCAGTGGGGGGACAGGGATGATTAGGGATTACGAGCAGTACTTC. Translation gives CASSGGTGMIRDYEQYF.

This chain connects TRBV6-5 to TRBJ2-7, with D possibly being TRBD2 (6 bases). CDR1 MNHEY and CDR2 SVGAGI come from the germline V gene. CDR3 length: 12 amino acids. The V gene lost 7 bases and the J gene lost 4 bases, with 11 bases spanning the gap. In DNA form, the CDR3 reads TGTGCCAGCACGGGAGATTATTACGAGCAGTACTTC. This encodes CASTGDYYEQYF.

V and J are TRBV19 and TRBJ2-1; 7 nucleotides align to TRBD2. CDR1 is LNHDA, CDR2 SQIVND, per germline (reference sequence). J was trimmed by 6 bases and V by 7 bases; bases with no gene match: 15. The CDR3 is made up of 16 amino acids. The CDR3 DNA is TGTGCCAGTACCTATAGTTGGACTAGGGTTCCCAATGAGCAGTTCTTC. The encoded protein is CASTYSWTRVPNEQFF. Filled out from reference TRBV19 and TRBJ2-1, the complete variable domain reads DGGITQSPKYLFRKEGQNVTLSCEQNLNHDAMYWYRQDPGQGLRLIYYSQIVNDFQKGDIAEGYSVSREKKESFPLTVTSAQKNPTAFYLCASTYSWTRVPNEQFFGPGTRLTVL.

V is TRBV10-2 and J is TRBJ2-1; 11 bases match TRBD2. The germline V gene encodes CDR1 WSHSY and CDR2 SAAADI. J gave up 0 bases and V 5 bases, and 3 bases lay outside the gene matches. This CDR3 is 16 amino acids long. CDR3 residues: CASSLAGGLSYNEQFF. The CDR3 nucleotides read TGCGCCAGCAGTTTAGCGGGGGGGCTCTCCTACAATGAGCAGTTCTTC.

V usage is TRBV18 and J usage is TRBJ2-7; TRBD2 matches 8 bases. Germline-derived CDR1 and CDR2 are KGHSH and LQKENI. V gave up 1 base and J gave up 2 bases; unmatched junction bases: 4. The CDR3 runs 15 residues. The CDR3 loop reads CASSPLAGSAYEQYF. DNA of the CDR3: TGTGCCAGCTCACCACTAGCGGGAAGCGCCTACGAGCAGTACTTC.

As DNA, the CDR3 is TGTGCCACCAGTGATAACGACAGGGGAGAGGGTAACTATGGCTACACCTTC. Its protein is CATSDNDRGEGNYGYTF. This chain uses TRBV24-1 with TRBJ1-2, with 8 bases aligning to TRBD1. With V trimmed by 3 bases and J by 1 base, 9 bases remained unmatched. Germline V CDR1 and CDR2: KGHDR, SFDVKD. The CDR3 is 17 amino acids.

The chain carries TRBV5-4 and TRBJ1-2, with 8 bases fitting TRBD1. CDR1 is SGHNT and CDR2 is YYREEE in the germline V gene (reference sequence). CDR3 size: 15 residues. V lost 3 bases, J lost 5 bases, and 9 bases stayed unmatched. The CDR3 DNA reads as TGTGCCAGCAGCTCGGGACAGGCCTCGGGTTATGGCTACACCTTC. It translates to CASSSGQASGYGYTF. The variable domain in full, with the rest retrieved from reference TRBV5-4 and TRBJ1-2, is ETGVTQSPTHLIKTRGQQVTLRCSSQSGHNTVSWYQQALGQGPQFIFQYYREEENGRGNFPPRFSGLQFPNYSSELNVNALELDDSALYLCASSSGQASGYGYTFGSGTRLTVV.

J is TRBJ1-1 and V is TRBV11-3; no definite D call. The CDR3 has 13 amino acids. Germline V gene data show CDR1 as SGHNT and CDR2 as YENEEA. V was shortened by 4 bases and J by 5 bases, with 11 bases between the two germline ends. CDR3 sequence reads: CASSSGPGTEAFF. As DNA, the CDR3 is TGTGCCAGCAGCTCTGGGCCGGGGACTGAAGCTTTCTTT.

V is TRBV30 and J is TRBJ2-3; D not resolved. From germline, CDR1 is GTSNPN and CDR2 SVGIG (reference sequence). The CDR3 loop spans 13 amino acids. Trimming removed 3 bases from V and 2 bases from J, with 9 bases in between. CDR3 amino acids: CAWSFMATDTQYF. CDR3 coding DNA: TGTGCCTGGAGCTTTATGGCCACAGATACGCAGTATTTT.

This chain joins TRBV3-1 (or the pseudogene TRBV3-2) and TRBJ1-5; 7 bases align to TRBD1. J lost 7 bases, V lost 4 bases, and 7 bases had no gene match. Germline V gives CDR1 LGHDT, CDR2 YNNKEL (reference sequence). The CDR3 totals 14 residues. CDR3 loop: CASSPNTGQQPQHF. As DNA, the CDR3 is TGTGCCAGCAGCCCGAATACGGGACAGCAGCCCCAGCATTTT.

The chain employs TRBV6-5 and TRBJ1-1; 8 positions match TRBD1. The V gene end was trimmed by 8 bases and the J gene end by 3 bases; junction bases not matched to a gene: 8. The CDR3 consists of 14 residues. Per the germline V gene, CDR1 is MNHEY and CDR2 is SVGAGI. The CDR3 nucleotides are TGTGCCAGCTGGACAGGGTGGGGTGACACTGAAGCTTTCTTT. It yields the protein CASWTGWGDTEAFF.

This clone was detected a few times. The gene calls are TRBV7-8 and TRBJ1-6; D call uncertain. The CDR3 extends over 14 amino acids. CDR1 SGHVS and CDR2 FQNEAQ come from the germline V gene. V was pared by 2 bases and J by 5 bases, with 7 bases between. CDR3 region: CASSLRVDNSPLHF. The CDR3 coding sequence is TGTGCCAGCAGCTTACGGGTCGATAATTCACCCCTCCACTTT. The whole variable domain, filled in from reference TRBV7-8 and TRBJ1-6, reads GAGVSQSPRYKVAKRGQDVALRCDPISGHVSLFWYQQALGQGPEFLTYFQNEAQLDKSGLPSDRFFAERPEGSVSTLKIQRTQQEDSAVYLCASSLRVDNSPLHFGNGTRLTVT.

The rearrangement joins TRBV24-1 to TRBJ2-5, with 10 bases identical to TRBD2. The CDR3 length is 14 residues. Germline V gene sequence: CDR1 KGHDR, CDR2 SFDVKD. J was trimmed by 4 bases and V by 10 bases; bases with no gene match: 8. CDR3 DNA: TGTGCCACTTCTAGCGGGAGAGTGGGAGAGACCCAGTACTTC. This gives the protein CATSSGRVGETQYF.

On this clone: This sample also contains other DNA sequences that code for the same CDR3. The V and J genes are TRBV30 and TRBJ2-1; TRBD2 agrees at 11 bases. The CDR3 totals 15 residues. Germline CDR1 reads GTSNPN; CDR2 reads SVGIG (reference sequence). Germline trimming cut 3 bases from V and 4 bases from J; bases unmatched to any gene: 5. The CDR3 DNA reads TGTGCCTGGAGCAGGGGACTAGCGGTTTACAATGAGCAGTTCTTC. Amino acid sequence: CAWSRGLAVYNEQFF. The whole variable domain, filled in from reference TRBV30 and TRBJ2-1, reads SQTIHQWPATLVQPVGSPLSLECTVEGTSNPNLYWYRQAAGRGLQLLFYSVGIGQISSEVPQNLSASRPQDRQFILSSKKLLLSDSGFYLCAWSRGLAVYNEQFFGPGTRLTVL.

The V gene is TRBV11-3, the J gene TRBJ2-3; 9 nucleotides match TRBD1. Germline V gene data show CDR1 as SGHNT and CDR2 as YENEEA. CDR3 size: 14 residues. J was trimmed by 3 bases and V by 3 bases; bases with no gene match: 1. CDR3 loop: CASSFGQGTDTQYF. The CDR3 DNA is TGTGCCAGCAGCTTCGGACAGGGGACAGATACGCAGTATTTT. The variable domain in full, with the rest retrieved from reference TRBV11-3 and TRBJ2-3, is EAGVVQSPRYKIIEKKQPVAFWCNPISGHNTLYWYLQNLGQGPELLIRYENEEAVDDSQLPKDRFSAERLKGVDSTLKIQPAELGDSAVYLCASSFGQGTDTQYFGPGTRLTVL.

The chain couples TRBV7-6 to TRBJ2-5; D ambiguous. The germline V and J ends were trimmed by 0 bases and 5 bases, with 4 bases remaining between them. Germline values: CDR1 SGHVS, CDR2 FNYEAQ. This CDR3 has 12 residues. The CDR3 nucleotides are TGTGCCAGCAGCTTAGCCGCGGAGACCCAGTACTTC. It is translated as CASSLAAETQYF.

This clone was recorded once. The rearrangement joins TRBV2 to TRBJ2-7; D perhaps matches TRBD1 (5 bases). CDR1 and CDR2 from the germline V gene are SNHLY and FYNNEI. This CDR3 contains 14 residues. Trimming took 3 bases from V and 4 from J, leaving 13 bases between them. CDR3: CASSELGVRYEQYV. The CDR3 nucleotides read TGTGCCAGCAGTGAGTTAGGGGTAAGGTACGAGCAGTACGTC.

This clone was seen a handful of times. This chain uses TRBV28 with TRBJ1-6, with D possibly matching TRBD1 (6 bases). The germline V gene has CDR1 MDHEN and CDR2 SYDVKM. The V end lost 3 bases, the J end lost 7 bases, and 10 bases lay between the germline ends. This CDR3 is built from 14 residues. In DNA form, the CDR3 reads TGTGCCAGCAGTTTTGGGACAACGAATTCACCCCTCCACTTT. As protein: CASSFGTTNSPLHF.

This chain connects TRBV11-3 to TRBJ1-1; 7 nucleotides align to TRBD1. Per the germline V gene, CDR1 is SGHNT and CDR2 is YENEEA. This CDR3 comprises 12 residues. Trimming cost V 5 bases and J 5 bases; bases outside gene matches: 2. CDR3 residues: CASSRQGTEAFF. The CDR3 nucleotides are TGTGCCAGCAGCCGACAGGGTACTGAAGCTTTCTTT.

The CDR3 DNA sequence: TGTGCCAGCAGCTTAGCGCAGGCCACCGGGGAGCTGTTTTTT. It codes for CASSLAQATGELFF. This chain uses TRBV7-9 with TRBJ2-2; D ambiguous. The V gene lost 0 bases and the J gene lost 4 bases, with 6 bases spanning the gap. Germline V gives CDR1 SEHNR, CDR2 FQNEAQ (reference sequence). The CDR3 is 14 amino acids. The whole variable domain, filled in from reference TRBV7-9 and TRBJ2-2, reads DTGVSQNPRHKITKRGQNVTFRCDPISEHNRLYWYRQTLGQGPEFLTYFQNEAQLEKSRLLSDRFSAERPKGSFSTLEIQRTEQGDSAMYLCASSLAQATGELFFGEGSRLTVL.

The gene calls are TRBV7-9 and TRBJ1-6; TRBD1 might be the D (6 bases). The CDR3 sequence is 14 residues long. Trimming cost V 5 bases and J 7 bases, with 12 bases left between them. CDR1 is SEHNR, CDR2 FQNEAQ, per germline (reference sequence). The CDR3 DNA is TGTGCCAGCAGCCAACAGGGTAAAAATTCACCCCTCCACTTT. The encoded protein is CASSQQGKNSPLHF.

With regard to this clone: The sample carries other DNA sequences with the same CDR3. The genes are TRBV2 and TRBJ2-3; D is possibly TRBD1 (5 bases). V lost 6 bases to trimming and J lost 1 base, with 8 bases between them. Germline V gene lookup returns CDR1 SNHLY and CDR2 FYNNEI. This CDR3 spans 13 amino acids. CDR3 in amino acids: CASRETGTDTQYF. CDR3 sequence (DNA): TGTGCCAGCAGAGAGACAGGCACAGATACGCAGTATTTT.

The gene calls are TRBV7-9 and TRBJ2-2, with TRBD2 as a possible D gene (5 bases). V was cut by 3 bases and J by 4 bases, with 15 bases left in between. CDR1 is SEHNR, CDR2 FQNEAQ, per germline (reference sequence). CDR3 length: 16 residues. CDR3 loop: CASSFGSGGRTGELFF. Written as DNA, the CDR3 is TGTGCCAGCAGCTTTGGGAGCGGCGGTCGCACCGGGGAGCTGTTTTTT.

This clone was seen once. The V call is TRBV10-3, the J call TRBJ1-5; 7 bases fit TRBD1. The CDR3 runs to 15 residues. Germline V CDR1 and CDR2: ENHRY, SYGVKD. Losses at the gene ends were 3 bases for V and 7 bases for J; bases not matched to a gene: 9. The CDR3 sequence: CAISEGGGGGQPQHF. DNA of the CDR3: TGTGCCATCAGTGAAGGTGGAGGAGGGGGCCAGCCCCAGCATTTT.

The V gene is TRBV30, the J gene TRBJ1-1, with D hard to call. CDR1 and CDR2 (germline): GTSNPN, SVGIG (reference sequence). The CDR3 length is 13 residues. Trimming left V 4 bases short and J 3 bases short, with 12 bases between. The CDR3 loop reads CAWTRGGHTEAFF. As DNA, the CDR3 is TGTGCCTGGACCCGGGGAGGGCACACTGAAGCTTTCTTT.

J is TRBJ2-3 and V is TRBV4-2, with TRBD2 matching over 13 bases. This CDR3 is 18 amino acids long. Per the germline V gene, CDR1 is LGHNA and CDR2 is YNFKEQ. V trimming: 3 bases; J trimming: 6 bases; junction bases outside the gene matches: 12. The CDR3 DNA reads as TGTGCCAGCAGCCAGGAAATGGGACTAGCGGGGCCCCGGGATACGCAGTATTTT. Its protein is CASSQEMGLAGPRDTQYF.

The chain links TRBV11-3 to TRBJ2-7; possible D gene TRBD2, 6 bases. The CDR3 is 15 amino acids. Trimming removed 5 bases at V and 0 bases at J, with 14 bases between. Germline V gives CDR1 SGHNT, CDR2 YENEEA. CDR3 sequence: CASSHYEAGSYEQYF. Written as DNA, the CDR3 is TGTGCCAGCAGCCACTACGAAGCGGGCTCCTACGAGCAGTACTTC.

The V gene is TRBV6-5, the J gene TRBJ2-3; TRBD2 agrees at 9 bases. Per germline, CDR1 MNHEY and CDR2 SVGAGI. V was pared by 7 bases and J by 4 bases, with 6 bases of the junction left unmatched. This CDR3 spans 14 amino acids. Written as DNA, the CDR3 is TGTGCCAGCAAGGCTAGCGGGGTTCCAGATACGCAGTATTTT. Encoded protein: CASKASGVPDTQYF.

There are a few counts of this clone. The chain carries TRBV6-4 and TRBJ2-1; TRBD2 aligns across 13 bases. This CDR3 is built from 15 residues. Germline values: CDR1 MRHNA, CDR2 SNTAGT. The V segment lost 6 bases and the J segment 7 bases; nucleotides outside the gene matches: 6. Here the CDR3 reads CASREGTSGDNEQFF. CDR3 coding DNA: TGTGCCAGCAGAGAAGGGACTAGCGGGGATAATGAGCAGTTCTTC.